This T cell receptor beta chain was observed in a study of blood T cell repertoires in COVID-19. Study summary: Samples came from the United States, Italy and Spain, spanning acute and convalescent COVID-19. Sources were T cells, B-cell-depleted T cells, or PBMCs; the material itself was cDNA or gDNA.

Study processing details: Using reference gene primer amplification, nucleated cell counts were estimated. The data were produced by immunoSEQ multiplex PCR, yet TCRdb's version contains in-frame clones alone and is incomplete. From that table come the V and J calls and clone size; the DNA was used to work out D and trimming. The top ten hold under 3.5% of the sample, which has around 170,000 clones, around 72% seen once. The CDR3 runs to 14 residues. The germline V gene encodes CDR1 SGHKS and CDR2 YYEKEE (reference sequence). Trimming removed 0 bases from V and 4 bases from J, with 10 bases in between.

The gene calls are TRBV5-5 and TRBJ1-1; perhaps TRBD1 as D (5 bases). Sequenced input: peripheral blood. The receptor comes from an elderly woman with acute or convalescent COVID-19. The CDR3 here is CASSLGTRGTEAFF. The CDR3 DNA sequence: TGTGCCAGCAGCTTGGGCACAAGGGGCACTGAAGCTTTCTTT.